The 23 T cell receptor beta chains reported below all come from one sample, sequenced in a study of T cells in Graves' hyperthyroidism and ophthalmopathy. The CDR3 regions of TCR beta were amplified from RNA transcripts. The HTBI primer set served for first-round RT-PCR of the TCR CDR3. TCRdb re-derived calls from the multiplex PCR reads in MiXCR, one entry per CDR3 protein. The sample lists approximately 720,000 distinct CDR3 sequences; roughly 20% were seen once. The source material was blood. Source of these receptors: a woman aged 50 to 65 with Graves' hyperthyroidism that later progressed to Graves' ophthalmopathy.

This clonotype has a handful of counts. This CDR3 reads CASSYGRGRNEQFF. CDR3 DNA sequence: TGTGCCAGCAGTTACGGGCGGGGAAGAAATGAGCAGTTCTTC. The chain carries TRBV6-6 and TRBJ2-1, with D possibly being TRBD2 (6 bases). V shed 2 bases and J shed 7 bases, with 12 bases lying between them. The CDR3 is made up of 14 amino acids. Germline V gene sequence: CDR1 MNHNY, CDR2 SVGAGI (reference sequence).

At least ten counts were recorded for this clonotype. The chain employs TRBV12-3 or TRBV12-4 and TRBJ2-1, with 12 nucleotides matching TRBD2. V gave up 6 bases and J gave up 6 bases; unmatched junction bases: 9. The CDR3 extends over 16 amino acids. The CDR3 sequence: CASSLQASGGANEQFF. In DNA form, the CDR3 reads TGTGCCAGCAGCCTCCAAGCTAGCGGGGGGGCCAATGAGCAGTTCTTC.

The chain couples TRBV6-5 to TRBJ2-5; TRBD2 matches 8 bases. CDR1 MNHEY and CDR2 SVGAGI come from the germline V gene. J lost 5 bases, V lost 4 bases, and 3 bases had no gene match. The CDR3 is 13 residues long. CDR3 amino acids: CASSWTSSETQYF. The CDR3 nucleotides are TGTGCCAGCAGTTGGACTAGCAGCGAGACCCAGTACTTC.

This clonotype was detected only a few times. The CDR3, as DNA: TGTGCCATCAGTGCGAGTCAGGGCAATCAGCCCCAGCATTTT. Translation: CAISASQGNQPQHF. The chain recombines TRBV10-3 with TRBJ1-5; D is uncertain. The CDR3 is 14 residues long. Germline V lookup: CDR1 ENHRY, CDR2 SYGVKD. V dropped 4 bases and J dropped 2 bases, with 9 bases sitting between them.

The V and J genes are TRBV20-1 and TRBJ2-1, with 13 bases fitting TRBD2. The CDR3 length is 14 residues. The ends lost 6 bases at V and 7 bases at J; junction bases unmatched: 6. Germline V gene data show CDR1 as DFQATT and CDR2 as SNEGSKA (reference sequence). The CDR3 region is CSARGLAGRNEQFF. For the CDR3, the DNA is TGCAGTGCCCGGGGACTAGCGGGGAGGAATGAGCAGTTCTTC.

To note about this clonotype: A much more abundant neighbour one base away suggests this may be a read error. The limits of the CDR3 on the DNA are not certain, so only TCRdb's listed CDR3 is given. J is TRBJ2-1 and V is TRBV5-8; TRBD1, the table's D call, was not compared with the DNA. Germline CDR1 is SGHTS and CDR2 is YDEGEE. With termini counted, the CDR3 has 15 amino acids. This chain's CDR3 is CASSWGTGNYNERFF.

This clonotype has at least ten counts. The genes are TRBV3-1 and TRBJ2-1; D is possibly TRBD2 (6 bases). The germline V gene has CDR1 LGHDT and CDR2 YNNKEL (reference sequence). This CDR3 contains 13 residues. The V end was cut by 3 bases, the J end by 7 bases, with 10 bases between. The CDR3 DNA is TGTGCCAGCAGCCAGAAGGGAGGAAATGAGCAGTTCTTC. Protein product: CASSQKGGNEQFF.

V gene TRBV5-4 combines with J gene TRBJ1-2; 7 bases match TRBD1. The V segment lost 3 bases and the J segment 2 bases; nucleotides outside the gene matches: 10. The CDR3 consists of 16 residues. Per the germline V gene, CDR1 is SGHNT and CDR2 is YYREEE (reference sequence). CDR3 coding DNA: TGTGCCAGCAGCTCCGTAGGGGTGACAGGGAACTATGGCTACACCTTC. It specifies CASSSVGVTGNYGYTF.

This clonotype has a count of ten or more. The chain combines TRBV30 with TRBJ1-1, with D possibly being TRBD1 (6 bases). The CDR3 runs 12 residues. Looked up from germline, CDR1 is GTSNPN and CDR2 is SVGIG (reference sequence). V shed 5 bases and J shed 1 base, with 8 bases lying between them. The CDR3 nucleotides read TGTGCCTGGCGACAGGAGAACACTGAAGCTTTCTTT. Protein product: CAWRQENTEAFF.

CDR3: CASSPIYGNANQPQHF. The CDR3 DNA sequence: TGTGCCAGTAGTCCAATCTACGGGAACGCCAATCAGCCCCAGCATTTT. V and J are TRBV19 and TRBJ1-5, with D uncertain. The ends were cut back, 5 bases at V and 3 bases at J, with 17 bases in the middle. Germline V gene lookup returns CDR1 LNHDA and CDR2 SQIVND (reference sequence). The CDR3 covers 16 residues.

The chain is built from TRBV14 and TRBJ1-6; a weak D match, TRBD1 (5 bases). Between the trimmed V and J ends, which lost 1 base and 10 bases, there was a span of 14 bases. The CDR3 has 15 residues. Germline-derived CDR1 and CDR2 are SGHDN and FVKESK. The CDR3 DNA sequence: TGTGCCAGCAGCCAAGTTGCAGGCGGGGGATCACCCCTCCACTTT. Its translation is CASSQVAGGGSPLHF.

Only a few counts were recorded for this clonotype. The chain links TRBV28 to TRBJ2-7; either TRBD1 or TRBD2 may fit D (5 bases each). V dropped 4 bases and J dropped 3 bases, with 13 bases sitting between them. Germline V CDR1 and CDR2: MDHEN, SYDVKM. The CDR3 loop spans 14 amino acids. In nucleotides, the CDR3 is TGTGCCAGCAGTTGGCAGGGAGAGGTCTACGAGCAGTACTTC. Translating gives CASSWQGEVYEQYF.

This clonotype has just one count. A junction end diverges from the germline sequence, so it may reflect a read error. The chain uses TRBV29-1 and TRBJ2-5; TRBD1 aligns across 10 bases. CDR3 length equals 14 residues. In germline, CDR1 is SQVTM, CDR2 ANQGSEA. Here the CDR3 DNA reads TGCAGCGTTGATGGGACAGGGGTTGCGGAGATCCAGTACTTC. It encodes CSVDGTGVAEIQYF.

This clonotype was detected many times. This chain connects TRBV20-1 to TRBJ2-5; D may match TRBD1 or TRBD2 (6 bases each). CDR3 length equals 14 residues. Germline CDR1 DFQATT, CDR2 SNEGSKA (reference sequence). The V and J ends lost 1 base and 0 bases respectively, with 9 bases between them. CDR3 nucleotides: TGCAGTGCTAGAGGGGGGGCGTACCAAGAGACCCAGTACTTC. It yields the protein CSARGGAYQETQYF.

This rearrangement joins TRBV10-2 to TRBJ2-5; 7 bases are shared with TRBD2. The CDR3 is 14 amino acids. Germline V gene data show CDR1 as WSHSY and CDR2 as SAAADI. V trimming: 7 bases; J trimming: 5 bases; junction bases outside the gene matches: 10. The CDR3 DNA follows: TGCGCCAGCATTGACCCGGGGGGTGAGGAGACCCAGTACTTC. It encodes CASIDPGGEETQYF.

This chain links TRBV13 with TRBJ2-1, with no clear D. CDR3 length equals 16 residues. Trimming left V 2 bases short and J 0 bases short, with 11 bases between. The V gene's germline CDR1 is PRHDT and CDR2 FYEKMQ (reference sequence). The DNA for the CDR3 is TGTGCCAGCAGCTTAAGGCGGTCTAGCTCCTACAATGAGCAGTTCTTC. Residues: CASSLRRSSSYNEQFF.

This clonotype was recorded at least ten times. V is TRBV19 and J is TRBJ1-5, with D possibly being TRBD1 (6 bases). V gave up 9 bases and J gave up 6 bases, with 15 bases separating them. There are 13 residues in the CDR3. The germline V gene encodes CDR1 LNHDA and CDR2 SQIVND (reference sequence). Here the CDR3 DNA reads TGTGCCAGCAGTGGAGGGGGAGGTCAGCCCCAGCATTTT. As protein: CASSGGGGQPQHF.

CDR3 DNA: TGTGCCAGTAGGAAGGGGGCGAACACCGGGGAGCTGTTTTTT. Translating gives CASRKGANTGELFF. The chain recombines TRBV19 with TRBJ2-2, with a weak D call TRBD1 (6 bases). The CDR3 sequence is 14 residues long. Trimming took 6 bases from V and 0 from J, leaving 8 bases between them. Germline V CDR1 and CDR2: LNHDA, SQIVND (reference sequence).

This clonotype appeared many times. The chain carries TRBV6-1 and TRBJ2-5; 9 positions agree with TRBD2. Germline V lookup: CDR1 MNHNS, CDR2 SASEGT. The CDR3 has 15 residues. J lost 6 bases, V lost 5 bases, and 10 bases had no gene match. This CDR3 is CASSPGTSWRKTQYF. The CDR3 DNA reads as TGTGCCAGCAGTCCCGGGACTAGCTGGAGAAAGACCCAGTACTTC.

This clonotype came up many times. The CDR3 sequence: CASRYQGSRTEAFF. DNA of the CDR3: TGTGCCAGCCGATATCAAGGGAGTAGAACTGAAGCTTTCTTT. This chain links TRBV12-3 or TRBV12-4 with TRBJ1-1; no firm D call. Between the trimmed V and J ends, which lost 8 bases and 5 bases, there was a span of 18 bases. The CDR3 consists of 14 residues.

V and J are TRBV10-1 and TRBJ2-7; D is undetermined. The CDR3 has 12 amino acids. Trimming removed 4 bases at V and 4 bases at J, with 8 bases between. Germline V gene lookup returns CDR1 WNHNN and CDR2 SYGVQD (reference sequence). In DNA, the CDR3 is TGCGCCAGCAGTGGCAAATCTTACGAGCAGTACTTC. Translated: CASSGKSYEQYF.

A note on this clonotype: The junction shows a germline mismatch at one end, possibly a read error. This chain joins TRBV7-9 and TRBJ1-1; D is unresolved. In germline, CDR1 is SEHNR, CDR2 FQNEAQ (reference sequence). This CDR3 comprises 13 residues. CDR3 amino acids: CASSLQMNTDAFF. CDR3 bases: TGTGCCAGCAGCTTACAGATGAACACTGATGCTTTCTTT.

This clonotype was counted many times. The V gene is TRBV3-1, the J gene TRBJ1-4, with 9 bases lining up with TRBD1. The CDR3 loop spans 19 amino acids. V was clipped by 5 bases and J by 2 bases; unmatched bases: 15. Germline CDR1 LGHDT, CDR2 YNNKEL (reference sequence). DNA for the CDR3: TGTGCCAGCAGCGGAGGGACAGGGCCAGAATGGGGCACTAATGAAAAACTGTTTTTT. Amino acids: CASSGGTGPEWGTNEKLFF.